The 16 T cell receptor beta chains presented below share a single source sample, sequenced in a study of cytomegalovirus exposure and HLA in healthy donors. With 60 Vbeta and 13 Jbeta primers, the PCR was carried out. The table came from immunoSEQ multiplex PCR; TCRdb's copy has only in-frame clones and leaves some out. The table lists about 130,000 clones, nearly 85% of them singletons. The specimen was PBMCs. The source of these receptors is a boy younger than 18 in good health and CMV-seronegative.

The chain has TRBV5-1 and TRBJ2-7; tentative D call: TRBD1 (6 bases). Trimming took off 3 bases at V and 3 bases at J, with 16 bases between the two ends. There are 15 residues in the CDR3. Germline CDR1 reads SGHRS; CDR2 reads YFSETQ. This CDR3 reads CASSSQGIRDYEQYF. CDR3 DNA: TGCGCCAGCAGCTCTCAGGGGATAAGGGACTACGAGCAGTACTTC.

On this clone: The same CDR3 can be traced to other DNA sequences in this sample. The chain carries TRBV2 and TRBJ1-2, with TRBD1 matching 9 bases. The CDR3 runs to 16 residues. Germline values: CDR1 SNHLY, CDR2 FYNNEI. J was trimmed by 11 bases and V by 5 bases; bases with no gene match: 18. CDR3 loop: CASSWGQGISMRGYTF. For the CDR3, the DNA is TGTGCCAGCAGTTGGGGACAGGGCATCTCCATGCGGGGTTACACCTTC.

The chain combines TRBV7-9 with TRBJ2-5; TRBD2 aligns across 15 bases. This CDR3 has 17 amino acids. The germline gives CDR1 SEHNR, CDR2 FQNEAQ (reference sequence). V dropped 1 base and J dropped 2; count of bases not matched to a gene: 2. The CDR3 DNA reads as TGTGCCAGCAGCTTAGACGGGACTAGCGGGGGGCAAGAGACCCAGTACTTC. Protein: CASSLDGTSGGQETQYF.

The chain recombines TRBV10-3 with TRBJ2-7, with a possible D match to TRBD1 (5 bases). Germline CDR1 reads ENHRY; CDR2 reads SYGVKD. The V gene lost 5 bases and the J gene lost 0 bases, with 14 bases spanning the gap. The CDR3 covers 15 residues. The CDR3 region is CAISNQGRSSYEQYF. CDR3 bases: TGTGCCATCAGTAATCAGGGTCGGTCCTCCTACGAGCAGTACTTC.

J is TRBJ1-2 and V is TRBV4-2, with unresolved D. The CDR3 runs 13 residues. From germline, CDR1 is LGHNA and CDR2 YNFKEQ. V lost 0 bases to trimming and J lost 6 bases, with 8 bases between them. This chain's CDR3 is CASSQDMRDGYTF. The CDR3 DNA follows: TGTGCCAGCAGCCAAGATATGCGGGATGGCTACACCTTC.

The chain recombines TRBV19 with TRBJ2-2; 8 bases align to TRBD1. J gave up 2 bases and V 5 bases, and 7 bases lay outside the gene matches. In germline, CDR1 is LNHDA, CDR2 SQIVND (reference sequence). The CDR3 totals 16 residues. This CDR3 is CASSSWTGRNTGELFF. The CDR3 nucleotides read TGTGCCAGTAGTTCCTGGACAGGGAGAAACACCGGGGAGCTGTTTTTT.

The rearrangement links TRBV7-2 to TRBJ2-4; D remains ambiguous. The germline V and J ends were trimmed by 2 bases and 4 bases, with 9 bases remaining between them. Per the germline V gene, CDR1 is SGHTA and CDR2 is FQGNSA. The CDR3 has 14 residues. This chain's CDR3 is CASSLIQQKNIQYF. The CDR3 bases are TGTGCCAGCAGCTTAATTCAACAAAAAAACATTCAGTACTTC.

The genes are TRBV19 and TRBJ1-5; 7 bases match TRBD1. CDR1 is LNHDA and CDR2 is SQIVND in the germline V gene (reference sequence). Trimming at V came to 1 base and at J to 6 bases, leaving 6 bases not matched to a gene. This CDR3 region has 15 residues. For the CDR3, the DNA is TGTGCCAGTAGTATAGCGCTGACAGGGAGTCAGCCCCAGCATTTT. It translates to CASSIALTGSQPQHF.

The chain is built from TRBV7-3 and TRBJ2-1, with D possibly TRBD2 on 7 matching bases. This CDR3 has 13 amino acids. Trimming removed 0 bases at V and 9 bases at J, with 9 bases between. CDR1 is SGHTA and CDR2 is FQGTGA in the germline V gene. The DNA of the CDR3 is TGTGCCAGCAGCTTAACGAGGGGGGGTGAGCAGTTCTTC. Encoded protein: CASSLTRGGEQFF.

The chain combines TRBV4-3 with TRBJ2-5; 9 positions agree with TRBD2. CDR1 and CDR2 from the germline V gene are LGHNA and YSLEER. The CDR3 extends over 14 amino acids. With V trimmed by 3 bases and J by 7 bases, 6 bases remained unmatched. This chain's CDR3 is CASSQAGGDGTQYF. The CDR3 DNA reads as TGCGCCAGCAGCCAGGCGGGAGGGGATGGGACCCAGTACTTC.

The chain uses TRBV5-1 and TRBJ2-3; a weak D match, TRBD2 (5 bases). The CDR3 has 15 residues. V was clipped by 1 base and J by 0 bases, with 9 bases between them. Germline lookup yields CDR1 SGHRS and CDR2 YFSETQ. The CDR3 DNA is TGCGCCAGCAGCTTGTCAGCGGATAGCACAGATACGCAGTATTTT. Protein sequence: CASSLSADSTDTQYF.

The chain uses TRBV29-1 and TRBJ2-5, with a tentative D call TRBD1 (5 bases). The V end was cut by 4 bases, the J end by 1 base, with 10 bases between. The CDR3 is 13 amino acids. The germline V gene has CDR1 SQVTM and CDR2 ANQGSEA. DNA for the CDR3: TGCAGCGTTGTTGACAGCCTCCAAGAGACCCAGTACTTC. Its translation is CSVVDSLQETQYF. The variable domain in full, completed from reference TRBV29-1 and TRBJ2-5, reads SAVISQKPSRDICQRGTSLTIQCQVDSQVTMMFWYRQQPGQSLTLIATANQGSEATYESGFVIDKFPISRPNLTFSTLTVSNMSPEDSSIYLCSVVDSLQETQYFGPGTRLLVL.

The V gene is TRBV7-3, the J gene TRBJ2-7, with D perhaps matching TRBD2 (6 bases). The germline V gene has CDR1 SGHTA and CDR2 FQGTGA. Trimming removed 5 bases from V and 5 bases from J, with 13 bases in between. The CDR3 spans 13 residues. In DNA, the CDR3 is TGTGCCAGCAGCCCCTACGGGAGTGACGAGCAGTACTTC. Translated: CASSPYGSDEQYF.

The chain recombines TRBV4-1 with TRBJ2-2; D unresolved. V lost 4 bases to trimming and J lost 0 bases, with 12 bases between them. Germline CDR1 MGHRA, CDR2 YSYEKL. The CDR3 totals 16 residues. The CDR3 region has the DNA TGCGCCAGCAGCCCATTAGAGGATTCGAACACCGGGGAGCTGTTTTTT. Translating gives CASSPLEDSNTGELFF.

The gene calls are TRBV5-1 and TRBJ2-3, with TRBD1 matching over 7 bases. This CDR3 spans 15 amino acids. Germline V gene sequence: CDR1 SGHRS, CDR2 YFSETQ. With 1 base clipped from V and 5 bases from J, the junction kept 7 bases outside the gene matches. The CDR3 reads CASSLNRGMGDTQYF. CDR3 bases: TGCGCCAGCAGCTTGAACAGGGGAATGGGAGATACGCAGTATTTT. The variable domain in full, with the rest retrieved from reference TRBV5-1 and TRBJ2-3, is KAGVTQTPRYLIKTRGQQVTLSCSPISGHRSVSWYQQTPGQGLQFLFEYFSETQRNKGNFPGRFSGRQFSNSRSEMNVSTLELGDSALYLCASSLNRGMGDTQYFGPGTRLTVL.

The CDR3 bases are TGTGCCGCGCTTGGGGCTCCCTTTCGTGAGCAGTTCTTC. It is translated as CAALGAPFREQFF. V gene TRBV4-2 combines with J gene TRBJ2-1; weak D call: TRBD1 (5 bases). The CDR3 contains 13 residues. Between the trimmed V and J ends, which lost 11 bases and 9 bases, there was a span of 20 bases. Germline assignment: CDR1 LGHNA and CDR2 YNFKEQ.